This T cell receptor beta chain is drawn from a study of T cell repertoires in cytomegalovirus infection. Study in general: In public TCR beta signatures, there were indications of both CMV infection and matching HLA type. General observations from the study: The cumulative frequency of public TCR beta families distinguished individuals who carried CMV together with the relevant HLA. Ex vivo responses were dominated by HLA-C-restricted CMV-specific TCR beta clonotypes.

Comment on this clonotype: Its antigen remains unknown.

MiXCR, applied by TCRdb to the reads, yields one record per CDR3 protein. The data contain around 290,000 distinct CDR3 sequences, under 30% of them singletons. The germline CDR1 and CDR2 sequences are SGHVT and SQSDAQ. V was cut by 5 bases and J by 2 bases, with 17 bases left in between. The CDR3 totals 16 residues. The source material was PBMCs. The chain couples TRBV7-4 to TRBJ2-3; D is unclear. The clonotype comes from a human donor in good health (CMV status not recorded). Some clones in this sample may be carry-over from other donors' samples. The CDR3 is CASSARLGSHTDTQYF. The CDR3 DNA reads as TGTGCCAGCAGCGCCCGGCTAGGGTCCCACACAGATACGCAGTATTTT. Variable domain in full (rest from reference TRBV7-4 and TRBJ2-3): GAGVSQSPRYKVAKRGRDVALRCDSISGHVTLYWYRQTLGQGSEVLTYSQSDAQRDKSGRPSGRFSAERPERSVSTLKIQRTEQGDSAVYLCASSARLGSHTDTQYFGPGTRLTVL.